This T cell receptor (beta chain) was captured by sequencing in a study of blood T cell repertoires in COVID-19. Study details: Sample material is recorded as cDNA or gDNA derived from T cells, B-cell-depleted T cells, or PBMCs.

Followed longitudinally, the Seattle patients had been enrolled during active infection. Generated by immunoSEQ multiplex PCR, the TCRdb table keeps only in-frame clones and is missing some. The sample includes roughly 180,000 clones, approximately 80% of them seen just once. This clonotype was sampled from a woman aged 40 to 50 with COVID-19, enrolled during active disease. Sequenced sample: peripheral blood.

The CDR3 DNA is TGTGCCAGCAGCTTGACAGGGATTAACTATGGCTACACCTTC. Its protein product is CASSLTGINYGYTF. The rearrangement joins TRBV5-4 to TRBJ1-2, with a possible D match to TRBD1 (6 bases). Germline V lookup: CDR1 SGHNT, CDR2 YYREEE (reference sequence). The CDR3 has 14 amino acids. Trimming left V 1 base short and J 1 base short, with 8 bases between. Based on the CDR3 plus reference TRBV5-4 and TRBJ1-2, the full variable domain is ETGVTQSPTHLIKTRGQQVTLRCSSQSGHNTVSWYQQALGQGPQFIFQYYREEENGRGNFPPRFSGLQFPNYSSELNVNALELDDSALYLCASSLTGINYGYTFGSGTRLTVV.